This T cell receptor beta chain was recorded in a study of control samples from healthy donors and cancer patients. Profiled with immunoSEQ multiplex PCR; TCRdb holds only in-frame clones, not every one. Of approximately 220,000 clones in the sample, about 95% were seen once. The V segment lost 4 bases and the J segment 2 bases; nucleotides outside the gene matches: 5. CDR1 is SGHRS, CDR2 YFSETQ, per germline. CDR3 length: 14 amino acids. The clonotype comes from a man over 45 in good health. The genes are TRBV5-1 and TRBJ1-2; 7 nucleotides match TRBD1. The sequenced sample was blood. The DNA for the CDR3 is TGCGCCAGCAGCAGAGGGACAGACAACTATGGCTACACCTTC. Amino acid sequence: CASSRGTDNYGYTF.